Sequencing of this TCR beta chain was carried out in a study of kidney transplant recipient with SARS-CoV-2 infection. V was cut by 5 bases and J by 4 bases, with 8 bases left in between. CDR1 and CDR2 from the germline V gene are MNHEY and SVGAGI. The CDR3 has 12 residues. Each CDR3 protein gets one entry after TCRdb re-called the reads with MiXCR. The sample yields about 240,000 distinct CDR3 sequences, 29% seen once. At least ten counts were recorded for this clonotype. This specimen consisted of a blood sample, obtained at baseline and on day 111 from a kidney transplant recipient. The chain joins TRBV6-5 to TRBJ1-1, with a tentative D call TRBD1 (5 bases). The sequence came from a male patient younger than 45 who had COVID-19 and was a kidney transplant recipient. Some T cells could come from the graft donor. Here the CDR3 reads CASSPGPTEAFF. The DNA of the CDR3 is TGTGCCAGCAGTCCGGGGCCCACTGAAGCTTTCTTT.